The 2 T cell receptor beta chains below were found in one sample sequenced in a study of T cell responses to AZD1222 COVID-19 vaccine. Sequenced by immunoSEQ multiplex PCR; TCRdb stores in-frame clones only, minus some. The sample lists roughly 100,000 clones; more than 85% were seen once. The specimen was peripheral blood, collected 28 days after the second AZD1222 dose. All receptors derive from an adult who received the AZD1222 COVID-19 vaccine.

A few counts support this clone. V gene TRBV28 combines with J gene TRBJ1-5; no clear D gene. Trimming stripped 2 bases from V and 5 bases from J, with 13 bases between. This CDR3 has 15 residues. Germline V gene lookup returns CDR1 MDHEN and CDR2 SYDVKM. For the CDR3, the DNA is TGTGCCAGCAGTTTAGGTCCGGACTGGGATCAGCCCCAGCATTTT. This encodes CASSLGPDWDQPQHF.

This chain links TRBV24-1 with TRBJ2-1; D unresolved. In germline, CDR1 is KGHDR, CDR2 SFDVKD. The CDR3 spans 13 residues. Trimming cost V 3 bases and J 9 bases, with 11 bases left between them. CDR3 DNA sequence: TGTGCCACCAGTGATCCTTGGTTTGGTGAGCAGTTCTTC. Residues: CATSDPWFGEQFF.